The clone carrying this TCR beta chain was recorded only once. The antigen is not known. CDR3 length: 12 residues. Germline V gene data show CDR1 as GTSNPN and CDR2 as SVGIG (reference sequence). The sample is drawn from a study of blood T cells in healthy people across ages. Study results and limitations: Donors of long life had a larger count of naive CD4+ cells and greater diversity than aged donors.

Using a J-beta primer mix together with a sample-barcoded 5' primer, a second PCR was run for roughly 7 to 12 cycles. TCRdb reprocessed the 5' RACE reads via MiXCR and lists one record per CDR3 protein. The profile shows roughly 1,500,000 distinct CDR3 sequences, 42% of them singletons. Healthy individuals of Caucasian origin from Russia, aged about 6 to 90, served as donors. This receptor was obtained from a young woman in good health. The sequencing sample was made of blood. The genes are TRBV30 and TRBJ2-5; D is ambiguous. The DNA end is a closer match to TRBJ2-7, so the J assignment may be wrong. In DNA form, the CDR3 reads TGTGCCTGGAGCGGTCCAACATACGAGCAGTACTTC. Protein product: CAWSGPTYEQYF.